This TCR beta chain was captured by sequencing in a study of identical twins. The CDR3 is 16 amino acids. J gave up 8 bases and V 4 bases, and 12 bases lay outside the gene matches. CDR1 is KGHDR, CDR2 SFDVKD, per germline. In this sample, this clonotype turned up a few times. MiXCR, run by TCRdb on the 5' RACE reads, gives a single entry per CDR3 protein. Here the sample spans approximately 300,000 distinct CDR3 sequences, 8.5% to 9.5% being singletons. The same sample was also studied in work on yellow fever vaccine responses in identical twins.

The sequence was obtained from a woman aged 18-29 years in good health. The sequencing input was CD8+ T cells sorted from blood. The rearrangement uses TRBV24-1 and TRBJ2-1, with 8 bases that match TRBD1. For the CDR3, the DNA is TGTGCCACCAGTGAGCTAGGATCAGGGGGCCTCGATGAGCAGTTCTTC. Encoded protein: CATSELGSGGLDEQFF.